The clone carrying this T cell receptor beta chain was counted a few times. The CDR3 sequence is 16 residues long. The V gene's germline CDR1 is LGHNA and CDR2 YSLEER. Trimming pared 1 base from V and 0 bases from J, leaving 10 bases between. This sample was included in a study of patients and donors after allogeneic stem cell transplantation. Each CDR3 protein is one row after TCRdb ran MiXCR on the RT-PCR reads. The table includes 390,000 or so distinct CDR3 sequences, around 15% detected once. The chain is built from TRBV4-3 and TRBJ1-3; D gene uncertain. Sample: blood, either unsorted or a sorted T cell fraction (not recorded which). The receptor's source is a human donor who was either an allogeneic HSCT recipient or a stem cell or donor lymphocyte infusion donor (not recorded which). It is not recorded whose cells these are; they may come from a transplant donor. The CDR3 nucleotides are TGCGCCAGCAGCCAAGGTACAAGTCTCTCTGGAAACACCATATATTTT. Translating gives CASSQGTSLSGNTIYF.